Below are 5 T cell receptor beta chains sequenced from a single sample in a study of technical replicates of blood from several donors (dated by TCRdb to 2017 to 2019). Receptor amplification or capture employed the immunoSEQ multiplex PCR assay. TCRdb stores this immuneACCESS table with in-frame sequences only. Part of the clones is absent; in the studies checked, under half of the shortfall reflects unresolved V genes, and no reason is known for the rest. This sample is represented by more than 65,000 clones; 80% to 95% of them were singletons. The ten most abundant clones make up over 0.35% of the sample. The specimen sequenced was T cells isolated from PBMCs. The origin of the receptors is a human donor in good health.

The chain employs TRBV18 and TRBJ2-7, with D possibly being TRBD2 (6 bases). This CDR3 is 14 amino acids long. V was cut by 5 bases and J by 2 bases, with 13 bases left in between. Germline CDR1 KGHSH, CDR2 LQKENI. CDR3 residues: CASSARDGTYEQYF. Here the CDR3 DNA reads TGTGCCAGCTCAGCGCGGGACGGCACCTACGAGCAGTACTTC.

The chain links TRBV5-1 to TRBJ2-5; 8 bases line up with TRBD2. The CDR3 sequence is 13 residues long. J was trimmed by 7 bases and V by 0 bases; bases with no gene match: 2. Germline CDR1 SGHRS, CDR2 YFSETQ. CDR3 sequence: CASSLGLASTQYF. CDR3 bases: TGCGCCAGCAGCTTGGGACTAGCGTCGACCCAGTACTTC. Full variable domain (rest looked up from reference TRBV5-1 and TRBJ2-5): KAGVTQTPRYLIKTRGQQVTLSCSPISGHRSVSWYQQTPGQGLQFLFEYFSETQRNKGNFPGRFSGRQFSNSRSEMNVSTLELGDSALYLCASSLGLASTQYFGPGTRLLVL.

This clone was counted between two and nine times. The V call is TRBV5-5, the J call TRBJ2-2; TRBD2 might be the D (6 bases). The CDR3 totals 15 residues. The V gene lost 5 bases and the J gene lost 4 bases, with 15 bases spanning the gap. The germline gives CDR1 SGHKS, CDR2 YYEKEE (reference sequence). CDR3 sequence (DNA): TGTGCCAGCAGTTATATAGCGGAGAGCACCGGGGAGCTGTTTTTT. Its protein is CASSYIAESTGELFF.

V gene TRBV19 combines with J gene TRBJ2-7, with D possibly being TRBD2 (6 bases). The length of the CDR3 is 14 residues. V gave up 3 bases and J gave up 6 bases, with 15 bases separating them. The germline V gene encodes CDR1 LNHDA and CDR2 SQIVND (reference sequence). CDR3 region: CASSIRGTQGEQYF. Here the CDR3 DNA reads TGTGCCAGTAGTATTCGCGGGACCCAGGGCGAGCAGTACTTC.

This clone was seen more than once but under ten times. The rearrangement joins TRBV28 to TRBJ1-4, with D unclear. This CDR3 is 14 amino acids long. V was cut by 2 bases and J by 0 bases, with 4 bases left in between. Germline CDR1 reads MDHEN; CDR2 reads SYDVKM. CDR3 in amino acids: CASSLLTTNEKLFF. For the CDR3, the DNA is TGTGCCAGCAGTTTACTAACAACTAATGAAAAACTGTTTTTT.